This passage covers 18 T cell receptor beta chains from one sample sequenced in a study of blood T cells in healthy people across ages. A sample-barcoded 5' primer and a J-beta primer mix were used in a second PCR of about 7 to 12 cycles. TCRdb re-analysed the 5' RACE reads in MiXCR, keeping a single row per CDR3 protein. Of roughly 1,100,000 distinct CDR3 sequences in the sample, approximately 25% were seen once. The sample was also linked to a second study, of T cells of mothers and their children.

Sequences were obtained from blood. Receptor source: a girl aged 2 to 9 in good health.

The table lists this clonotype with a few counts. The V call is TRBV7-2, the J call TRBJ1-3; D is unclear. This CDR3 has 14 residues. Between the trimmed V and J ends, which lost 4 bases and 4 bases, there was a span of 11 bases. The V gene's germline CDR1 is SGHTA and CDR2 FQGNSA. Here the CDR3 DNA reads TGTGCCAGCAGCTCCTCATGGGTCGGAAACACCATATATTTT. Amino acid sequence: CASSSSWVGNTIYF. The whole variable domain, remainder taken from reference TRBV7-2 and TRBJ1-3, is GAGVSQSPSNKVTEKGKDVELRCDPISGHTALYWYRQSLGQGLEFLIYFQGNSAPDKSGLPSDRFSAERTGGSVSTLTIQRTQQEDSAVYLCASSSSWVGNTIYFGEGSWLTVV.

On this clonotype: The junction departs from the called germline gene at one end, perhaps through a read error. CDR3 residues: CASSPGRGTGSLF. DNA for the CDR3: TGTGCCAGCAGCCCGGGTAGGGGGACAGGGTCACTCTTC. The chain employs TRBV3-1 and TRBJ2-1; TRBD1 agrees at 9 bases. The CDR3 is 13 residues long. CDR1 is LGHDT and CDR2 is YNNKEL in the germline V gene (reference sequence).

The genes are TRBV24-1 and TRBJ1-2; D gene uncertain. The CDR3 extends over 14 amino acids. Germline CDR1 KGHDR, CDR2 SFDVKD. V was shortened by 1 base and J by 4 bases, with 9 bases between the two germline ends. CDR3 protein: CATSDLDRFYGYTF. For the CDR3, the DNA is TGTGCCACCAGTGATTTAGACCGCTTCTATGGCTACACCTTC.

This clonotype turned up a few times. The J gene is TRBJ1-2, the V gene TRBV27; no firm D call. Trimming took off 3 bases at V and 6 bases at J, with 8 bases between the two ends. CDR1 MNHEY and CDR2 SMNVEV come from the germline V gene (reference sequence). The CDR3 covers 12 residues. The CDR3 reads CASSFNGDGYTF. The CDR3 nucleotides read TGTGCCAGCAGTTTTAACGGAGATGGCTACACCTTC.

This clonotype showed up just a few times. CDR3 DNA sequence: TGTGCCAGCAGTTTCTTCACCGGCGCCTACGAGCAGTACTTC. Translating it yields CASSFFTGAYEQYF. The chain links TRBV28 to TRBJ2-5, with no clear D. The last part of the DNA fits TRBJ2-7 better; the J call may be wrong. This CDR3 is 14 amino acids long. The germline V gene encodes CDR1 MDHEN and CDR2 SYDVKM.

The CDR3 DNA follows: TGTGCCAGCTCACCACAGCCCTTAAGGGAAAGCATTCAGTACTTC. It codes for CASSPQPLRESIQYF. The V call is TRBV18, the J call TRBJ2-4; D is unresolved. Germline-derived CDR1 and CDR2 are KGHSH and LQKENI. The CDR3 extends over 15 amino acids. V was pared by 1 base and J by 9 bases, with 16 bases between.

This clonotype was counted a few times. This chain connects TRBV5-1 to TRBJ2-1; D is perhaps TRBD2 (6 bases). This CDR3 is built from 16 residues. In germline, CDR1 is SGHRS, CDR2 YFSETQ. V shed 2 bases and J shed 0 bases, with 12 bases lying between them. In nucleotides, the CDR3 is TGCGCCAGCAGCTTATTAGCGGCAAACTCCTACAATGAGCAGTTCTTC. Protein sequence: CASSLLAANSYNEQFF.

This clonotype was observed a handful of times. The V gene is TRBV7-2, the J gene TRBJ2-1; tentatively, D is TRBD2 (5 bases). The CDR3 length is 17 residues. V lost 1 base and J 5 bases, leaving 18 bases between the germline ends. CDR1 SGHTA and CDR2 FQGNSA come from the germline V gene. CDR3 amino acids: CASSLVHSAGNHNEQFF. The DNA for the CDR3 is TGTGCCAGCAGCTTAGTACACTCGGCGGGCAATCACAATGAGCAGTTCTTC.

There are many counts of this clonotype. The rearrangement uses TRBV6-5 and TRBJ1-3; D is unresolved. The CDR3 length is 13 residues. The germline CDR1 and CDR2 sequences are MNHEY and SVGAGI. V gave up 2 bases and J gave up 8 bases, with 10 bases separating them. In DNA, the CDR3 is TGTGCCAGCAGTTACGGATCGGGGTACACCATATATTTT. Amino acids: CASSYGSGYTIYF.

As to this clonotype: One end of the junction is discordant with germline, which a read error may explain. This sequence joins TRBV4-1 and TRBJ2-5, with unresolved D. The DNA end lines up better with TRBJ2-1; the J call may be wrong. CDR3 length: 14 residues. The V gene's germline CDR1 is MGHRA and CDR2 YSYEKL. CDR3 bases: TGCCCCAGCAGCCAAGCCGACCGTGACAATGAGCAGTTCTTC. Its translation is CPSSQADRDNEQFF.

This clonotype was seen more than once but under ten times. The rearrangement uses TRBV4-2 and TRBJ2-5; 16 positions match TRBD2. The CDR3 is made up of 17 amino acids. With V trimmed by 4 bases and J by 6 bases, 8 bases remained unmatched. The V gene's germline CDR1 is LGHNA and CDR2 YNFKEQ. The CDR3 DNA reads as TGTGCCAGCAGCCCGGGACTAGCGGGGGGGCCAACAAAGACCCAGTACTTC. It yields the protein CASSPGLAGGPTKTQYF.

This clonotype occurred many times. The chain joins TRBV20-1 to TRBJ2-7; D might be TRBD1 (6 bases). Germline values: CDR1 DFQATT, CDR2 SNEGSKA (reference sequence). This CDR3 has 11 residues. CDR3 in DNA: TGCAGCGCTCTGGACAGCTACGAGCAGTACTTC. Translating gives CSALDSYEQYF.

The V gene is TRBV29-1, the J gene TRBJ1-1, with 7 bases that match TRBD1. The CDR3 has 17 amino acids. The V segment lost 1 base and the J segment 0 bases; nucleotides outside the gene matches: 11. CDR1 is SQVTM, CDR2 ANQGSEA, per germline. This CDR3 is CSVEGEGATSMNTEAFF. The CDR3 DNA is TGCAGCGTTGAAGGGGAGGGGGCCACTAGTATGAACACTGAAGCTTTCTTT.

The chain couples TRBV25-1 to TRBJ2-4; D not resolved. The V end lost 4 bases, the J end lost 8 bases, and 12 bases lay between the germline ends. The CDR3 length is 13 residues. Germline V CDR1 and CDR2: MGHDK, SYGVNS. Written as DNA, the CDR3 is TGTGCCAGCAGTGCAAACGAGGCGTACATTCAGTACTTC. It encodes CASSANEAYIQYF.

This clonotype appeared a few times. The chain couples TRBV7-9 to TRBJ2-5; 7 bases are shared with TRBD2. Germline V gene sequence: CDR1 SEHNR, CDR2 FQNEAQ (reference sequence). There are 15 residues in the CDR3. V lost 2 bases and J lost 3; bases outside the gene matches: 6. The CDR3 nucleotides are TGTGCCAGCAGCTTAACGTCTAGCGGAAAAGAGACCCAGTACTTC. It is translated as CASSLTSSGKETQYF.

V and J are TRBV7-2 and TRBJ2-3; 7 bases line up with TRBD2. Trimming at V came to 5 bases and at J to 7 bases, leaving 6 bases not matched to a gene. There are 13 residues in the CDR3. Looked up from germline, CDR1 is SGHTA and CDR2 is FQGNSA. The CDR3 sequence is CASSPGTTYTQYF. Here the CDR3 DNA reads TGTGCCAGCAGCCCCGGGACTACCTATACGCAGTATTTT.

This clonotype was seen more than once but under ten times. The chain joins TRBV29-1 to TRBJ2-1, with a weak D call TRBD1 (5 bases). Germline loops: CDR1 SQVTM, CDR2 ANQGSEA. V shed 7 bases and J shed 2 bases, with 12 bases lying between them. The CDR3 has 13 amino acids. CDR3 amino acids: CSGDQGAYNEQFF. The CDR3 coding sequence is TGCAGCGGCGACCAGGGTGCCTACAATGAGCAGTTCTTC.

This chain connects TRBV20-1 to TRBJ2-5, with 10 nucleotides matching TRBD2. Judging by the DNA end, TRBJ2-1 fits better; the J call may be wrong. This CDR3 spans 15 amino acids. Germline values: CDR1 DFQATT, CDR2 SNEGSKA (reference sequence). The CDR3 DNA reads as TGCAGTGCTTGGGACCTAGCGGGGGTAAACAATGAGCAGTTCTTC. Protein product: CSAWDLAGVNNEQFF.